This record looks at one TCR beta chain sequence and its context. Its antigen is not identified. These data are taken from a study of post-analysis software for immune sequencing data. Study-level background: Progressive-relapsing, secondary progressive and relapsing-remitting multiple sclerosis were among the disease courses included. Study-wide points: Roughly five TRBV segments occurring more often in patients than controls included TRBV5-6, TRBV5-1 and TRBV20-1. Among multiple sclerosis patients, normalized Chao1 diversity was significantly below that of controls.

Included in the TCR beta cDNA libraries were unique molecular identifiers. TCRdb reprocessed the PCR reads with MiXCR, giving one entry per CDR3 protein. The sample has hundreds of thousands of distinct CDR3 sequences, approximately 59% seen once; the top ten hold about 11%. Germline CDR1 and CDR2: DFQATT and SNEGSKA (reference sequence). V lost 0 bases and J lost 2; bases outside the gene matches: 3. The CDR3 is 15 residues long. The sample consisted of blood. The rearrangement links TRBV20-1 to TRBJ1-5; 8 nucleotides align to TRBD1. The clonotype originates from a girl aged 2-9 years with multiple sclerosis. The CDR3 reads CSARDGTGGNQPQHF. The CDR3 DNA sequence: TGCAGTGCTAGAGATGGGACAGGCGGCAATCAGCCCCAGCATTTT.